This T cell receptor (beta chain) was captured in a study of T cell repertoires in cytomegalovirus infection. As for the study in general: Public TCR beta signatures indicated both CMV infection and matching HLA type.

Findings and limits, study-wide: CMV carriers having the relevant HLA were flagged by cumulative public TCR beta family frequency.

In TCRdb, the reads were re-called with MiXCR into one record per CDR3 protein. The repertoire consists of under 800,000 distinct CDR3 sequences, with approximately 24% occurring once and the leading ten covering roughly 8%. As to this clonotype: Its target is unknown.

This CDR3 is built from 15 residues. Germline values: CDR1 MNHNS, CDR2 SASEGT. The ends were cut back, 5 bases at V and 1 base at J, with 12 bases in the middle. The sequenced sample was CD8+ T cells from PBMCs. This clonotype was obtained from a human donor in good health (CMV status not recorded). Some clones in this sample may be carry-over from other donors' samples. The chain combines TRBV6-1 with TRBJ1-5; tentatively, D is TRBD1 (5 bases). This chain's CDR3 is CASSPSGGSNQPQHF. The DNA for the CDR3 is TGTGCCAGCAGTCCGTCCGGGGGGAGCAATCAGCCCCAGCATTTT.